Here is one TCR beta chain with its context. This clonotype appeared a few times. Its antigen remains undetermined. No base quality information exists; no much larger clone differs at one position. This sample stems from a study of early T cells in non-severe SARS-CoV-2 infection (TCRdb year 2021). About the investigation overall: Bulk RNA from unsorted whole blood was used for TCR sequencing, so alpha and beta chains could not be paired.

The CDR3, cysteine through phenylalanine, is 12 amino acids long. Only CDR3 DNA is held: 36 bases, read in frame from base 1. V loses 5 bases at its end and J loses 8 bases; junction bases beyond the gene matches: 5. Sequences SQVTM (CDR1) and ANQGSEA (CDR2) are obtained from the germline V gene. The study was a case-control design nested within a healthcare worker cohort in London, UK, with weekly nasopharyngeal swab PCR tests and blood sampling. Healthcare workers were enrolled in the week of the UK lockdown, from 23 to 31 March 2020, and were followed every week for up to roughly 15 weeks. What the work shows at the level of the full study, not this receptor alone: Matching against VDJdb was skewed toward anti-spike CD8 responses, likely underestimated virus-specific expansions, and missed private and CD4 specificities.

Library construction relied on 5' RACE. These reads were obtained on a NextSeq 500. In the TCR library protocol, unique molecular identifiers were attached to individual cDNA molecules to correct for PCR bias and sequencing error. Both TCR alpha and beta chains were sequenced, and tight co-correlation was observed between alpha and beta sequence abundances in each sample. From the authors' description of their analysis: Decombinator V4 was used to annotate the V gene, J gene and CDR3 of the TCR sequences. Expanded TCRs were defined as changing significantly between any two time points under a Poisson model with p below 0.0001. Abundances of TCRs were expressed as counts per million after normalisation to the total number of TCRs sequenced in each sample. TRAV1-2 paired with TRAJ12, TRAJ20 or TRAJ33 defined MAIT TCRs, while TRAV10 paired with TRAJ18 defined iNKT TCRs. VDJdb, accessed on 1 November 2021, was searched for TCRs annotated for CMV, EBV and SARS-CoV-2, and TCRs annotated for more than one antigen were excluded. TCRdb reprocessing: public reads trimmed at Q25 with fastp, clones called with MiXCR, in-frame beta chains kept. Identical CDR3 protein sequences are pooled into one entry, listed with their most common genes and DNA. What appears here as the V and J calls and clone size reflects TCRdb's work, not the paper's. This sample has about 55,000 distinct CDR3 sequences in its table, and about 6.4% of those were observed once. About 5.9% of the sample goes to the ten largest clones.

The receptor's source is an adult who was a healthcare worker with PCR-confirmed SARS-CoV-2 infection or an uninfected control (not recorded which). The rearrangement combines TRBV29-1 with TRBJ1-2, with 10 central nucleotides matching TRBD1. The source material was whole blood, sampled at baseline. The DNA sequence is given as TGCAGCGTTCAGGGACAGGGGAAGGGCTACACCTTC. Its protein product is CSVQGQGKGYTF. With the portions outside the CDR3 filled from the reference TRBV29-1 and TRBJ1-2 genes, the complete variable region becomes SAVISQKPSRDICQRGTSLTIQCQVDSQVTMMFWYRQQPGQSLTLIATANQGSEATYESGFVIDKFPISRPNLTFSTLTVSNMSPEDSSIYLCSVQGQGKGYTFGSGTRLTVV.